This T cell receptor (beta chain) appears in the sequencing data of a study of PD-1 blockade in classical Hodgkin lymphoma. Study results and limitations: Later analyses included only patients treated at least 1 year post-ASCT. Why repertoires differed is undefined; disease activity or prior therapy possibly contributed. Baseline diversity resembling that of newly diagnosed patients was seen in complete responders. Unlike CD8+ TCR diversity, which did not rise significantly by C4D1, CD4+ TCR diversity did.

Time point given: cycle 4 day 1 (C4D1), after around six weeks of nivolumab. Relapse after autologous stem cell transplantation occurred in every patient, and brentuximab vedotin exposure varied. The repertoire was sequenced with immunoSEQ multiplex PCR; TCRdb's copy has only in-frame clones and lacks some. The sample carries approximately 9,000 clones, approximately 87% recorded once. With regard to this clone: The target antigen is unknown.

Sequenced material: peripheral blood mononuclear cells (PBMCs), taken before the fourth cycle of nivolumab. This receptor was identified in a human donor with classical Hodgkin lymphoma.

The CDR3 sequence is CASRRDTNSGNTIYF. The CDR3 DNA sequence: TGTGCCAGCAGGCGGGACACCAACTCTGGAAACACCATATATTTT. The V gene is TRBV6-5, the J gene TRBJ1-3, with a weak D call TRBD1 (6 bases). The V gene's germline CDR1 is MNHEY and CDR2 SVGAGI. The CDR3 loop spans 15 amino acids. Trimming shortened V by 6 bases and J by 0 bases, and 12 bases separated the two germline ends.